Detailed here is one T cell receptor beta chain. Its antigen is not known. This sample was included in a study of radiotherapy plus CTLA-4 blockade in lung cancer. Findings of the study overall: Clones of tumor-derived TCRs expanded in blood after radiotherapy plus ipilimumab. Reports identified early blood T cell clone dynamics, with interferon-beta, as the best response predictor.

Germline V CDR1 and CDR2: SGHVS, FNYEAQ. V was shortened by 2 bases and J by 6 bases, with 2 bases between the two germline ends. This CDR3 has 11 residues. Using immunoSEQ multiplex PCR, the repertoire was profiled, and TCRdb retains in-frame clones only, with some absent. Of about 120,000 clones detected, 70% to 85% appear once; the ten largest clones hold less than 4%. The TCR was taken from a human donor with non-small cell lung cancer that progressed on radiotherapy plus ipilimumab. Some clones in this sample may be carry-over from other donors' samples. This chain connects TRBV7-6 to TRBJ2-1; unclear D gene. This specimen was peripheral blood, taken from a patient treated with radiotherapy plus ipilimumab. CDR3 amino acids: CASSLSNEQFF. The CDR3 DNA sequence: TGTGCCAGCAGCTTATCCAATGAGCAGTTCTTC.